Below, 2 T cell receptor beta chains from the same sample are listed, as sequenced in a study of shared clonotypes between healthy human individuals (dated by TCRdb to between 2020 and 2021). For the CD8 naive samples, CD45RO-negative cells were positively selected for CCR7, yielding a CD45RA+CCR7+ population from which TemRA cells were excluded. The library came from the immunoSEQ multiplex PCR assay. Held by TCRdb, this immuneACCESS table contains in-frame sequences only and omits some clones. Under half of the omission traces to an unresolved V gene where checked; the cause of the rest is unknown. Present in this sample are about 820,000 clones, approximately 92% of which were seen just once. Of the sample, less than 25% falls within the top ten clones. Sequencing was done on a sample of naive CD8+ T cells sorted from blood. The cell subset or site label, as the study defines it: CD45RA+CCR7+. All receptors come from a man under 40 in good health.

This clone was seen a handful of times. The CDR3 region is CAISEQILGDHEQYF. The CDR3, as DNA: TGTGCCATCAGTGAGCAGATTTTGGGGGACCACGAGCAGTACTTC. The chain has TRBV10-3 and TRBJ2-7, with D tentatively TRBD1 or TRBD2 (5 bases each). Germline CDR1 reads ENHRY; CDR2 reads SYGVKD. V dropped 2 bases and J dropped 5 bases, with 16 bases sitting between them. The CDR3 has 15 residues.

The chain joins TRBV7-8 to TRBJ2-5; D uncertain. Trimming shortened V by 5 bases and J by 1 base, and 17 bases separated the two germline ends. The CDR3 sequence is 16 residues long. Germline CDR1 and CDR2: SGHVS and FQNEAQ. CDR3 residues: CASSLGTDIVQETQYF. The DNA of the CDR3 is TGTGCCAGCAGCCTGGGTACAGACATTGTCCAAGAGACCCAGTACTTC.